This T cell receptor (beta chain) comes out of a study of CD8 T cells in ankylosing spondylitis. Molecular-barcoded quantitative 5'-RACE produced these TCR beta libraries. TCRdb re-analysed the 5' RACE reads in MiXCR, keeping a single row per CDR3 protein. The table lists 150,000 to 200,000 distinct CDR3 sequences, around a tenth of them singletons. The table lists this clonotype with many counts. Its target is unknown. Study observations and caveats: Peripheral blood samples showed relatively rare disease-linked clones, and these clones were CD8+. Within matched ankylosing spondylitis synovial fluid, disease-linked clones were reportedly significantly enriched. Ankylosing spondylitis blood appeared to be characterized by a TCR beta motif of several highly homologous variants.

The CDR3 contains 13 residues. Trimming stripped 4 bases from V and 6 bases from J, with 10 bases between. Germline V gene lookup returns CDR1 ENHRY and CDR2 SYGVKD. The TCR comes from a male donor with ankylosing spondylitis or in good health (not recorded which). V and J are TRBV10-3 and TRBJ2-1; no clear D gene. The sequenced sample consisted of blood, either unsorted or a sorted T cell fraction (not recorded which). The CDR3 DNA follows: TGTGCCATCAGTGGGGCTGATGGCAATGAGCAGTTCTTC. Its protein product is CAISGADGNEQFF.